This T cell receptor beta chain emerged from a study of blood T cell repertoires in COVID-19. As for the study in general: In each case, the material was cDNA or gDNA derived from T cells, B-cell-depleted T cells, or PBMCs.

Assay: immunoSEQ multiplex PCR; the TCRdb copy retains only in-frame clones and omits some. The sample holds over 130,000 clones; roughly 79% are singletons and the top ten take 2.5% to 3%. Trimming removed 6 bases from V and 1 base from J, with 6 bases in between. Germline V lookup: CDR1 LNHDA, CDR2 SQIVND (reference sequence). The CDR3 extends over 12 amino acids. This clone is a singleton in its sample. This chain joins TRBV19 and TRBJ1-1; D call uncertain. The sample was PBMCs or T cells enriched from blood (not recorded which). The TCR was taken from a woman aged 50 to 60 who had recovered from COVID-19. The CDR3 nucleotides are TGTGCCAGTAGGTCAGGGAACACTGAAGCTTTCTTT. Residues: CASRSGNTEAFF.